These T cell receptor beta chains were read from a single sample in a study of T cell repertoires in cytomegalovirus infection. TCRdb reanalysed the reads using MiXCR and keeps one entry per CDR3 protein. This table holds hundreds of thousands of distinct CDR3 sequences, approximately 31% found once. No cognate antigen is known for these TCRs. Source: cultured CD8+ T cells from PBMCs, taken from culture after CMV antigen stimulation. These receptors all stem from a human donor in good health (CMV status not recorded). Some clones in this sample may be carry-over from other donors' samples. Both conserved end residues are part of each CDR3. The order of the fields is D gene, CDR3 length, V gene, clone size, J gene, CDR3 DNA, CDR3 protein. D genes are given only for firm matches. Not all rows give a size; the values are once, few, many and, for expanded clones, a class.

D: .
length: 12
V: TRBV7-6
size: few
J: TRBJ1-6
DNA: TGTGCCAGCAGCTTGGCCAACCCACCCCTCCACTTT
CDR3: CASSLANPPLHF

D: .
length: 16
V: TRBV2
size: .
J: TRBJ1-1
DNA: TGTGCCAGCAGTGAACCGGTCTTCCTAAAACTCGTTCGGGCTTTCTTT
CDR3: CASSEPVFLKLVRAFF

D: TRBD1
length: 15
V: TRBV5-4
size: .
J: TRBJ2-5
DNA: TGTGCCAGCAGCTTGGCCCCACAGGGGAGCGAGACCCAGTACTTC
CDR3: CASSLAPQGSETQYF

D: TRBD2
length: 13
V: TRBV20-1
size: .
J: TRBJ2-7
DNA: TGCAGTGCCTTATCCGGGACTAGTGACGAGCAGTACTTC
CDR3: CSALSGTSDEQYF

D: .
length: 16
V: TRBV7-2
size: many
J: TRBJ2-1
DNA: TGTGCCAGCAGCTTAGATTTGGGCATCTCCTACAATGAGCAGTTCTTC
CDR3: CASSLDLGISYNEQFF

D: .
length: 17
V: TRBV12-3/TRBV12-4
size: .
J: TRBJ2-7
DNA: TGTGCCAGCAGTTTAGAAGGGCACTCTGGCCCTACCTACGAGCAGTACTTC
CDR3: CASSLEGHSGPTYEQYF

D: .
length: 16
V: TRBV7-2
size: many
J: TRBJ2-1
DNA: TGTGCCAGCAGCTTAGCGCCGGGTTATCCCTACAATGAGCAGTTCTTC
CDR3: CASSLAPGYPYNEQFF

D: .
length: 12
V: TRBV6-2/TRBV6-3
size: .
J: TRBJ1-1
DNA: TGTGCCAGCGGGGAGGTAAACACTGAAGCTTTCTTT
CDR3: CASGEVNTEAFF

D: TRBD1
length: 13
V: TRBV7-6
size: many
J: TRBJ2-2
DNA: TGTGCCAGCAGCCCAGGACAGGGCGGGGAGCTGTTTTTT
CDR3: CASSPGQGGELFF

D: .
length: 14
V: TRBV6-1
size: few
J: TRBJ1-5
DNA: TGTGCCAGCAGTGAGAGGGGATACGATCAGCCCCAGCATTTT
CDR3: CASSERGYDQPQHF

D: TRBD2
length: 17
V: TRBV5-6
size: .
J: TRBJ2-1
DNA: TGTGCCAGCAGCTTGGAAGGTAGCGGGGGCTGGTACAATGAGCAGTTCTTC
CDR3: CASSLEGSGGWYNEQFF

D: .
length: 13
V: TRBV5-1
size: .
J: TRBJ1-1
DNA: TGCGCCAGCAGCTTAGAGGGCACACCTGAAGCTTTCTTT
CDR3: CASSLEGTPEAFF

D: .
length: 15
V: TRBV7-2
size: many
J: TRBJ2-5
DNA: TGTGCCAGCAGCGGAACGATCGACTACCAAGAGACCCAGTACTTC
CDR3: CASSGTIDYQETQYF

D: TRBD1
length: 14
V: TRBV12-3/TRBV12-4
size: .
J: TRBJ1-1
DNA: TGTGCCAGCAGTCTCTCCCCCAGGGGGACTGAAGCTTTCTTT
CDR3: CASSLSPRGTEAFF

D: .
length: 17
V: TRBV14
size: .
J: TRBJ1-1
DNA: TGTGCCAGCAGCCAAGAGGTGGTAGGACAGATGAACACTGAAGCTTTCTTT
CDR3: CASSQEVVGQMNTEAFF

D: .
length: 16
V: TRBV6-1
size: .
J: TRBJ2-6
DNA: TGTGCCAGCAGTGGATGGGGGACATCTGGGGCCAACGTCCTGACTTTC
CDR3: CASSGWGTSGANVLTF

D: .
length: 15
V: TRBV9
size: once
J: TRBJ2-7
DNA: TGTGCCAGCAGCCCTACCCAGAACGCTCCTTACGAGCAGTACTTC
CDR3: CASSPTQNAPYEQYF

D: .
length: 14
V: TRBV7-9
size: few
J: TRBJ2-7
DNA: TGTGCCAGCACCTCCTCCGTCCCCGGCGTAAAGCAGTACTTC
CDR3: CASTSSVPGVKQYF

D: .
length: 15
V: TRBV6-5
size: few
J: TRBJ2-1
DNA: TGTGCCAGCAGTTACCCGACCCTAGGGGTAAATGAGCAGTTCTTC
CDR3: CASSYPTLGVNEQFF

D: .
length: 18
V: TRBV5-6
size: once
J: TRBJ1-6
DNA: TGTGCCAGCAGCTTAGTTTCGCAGGGGTTCCTCAATAATTCACCCCTCCACTTT
CDR3: CASSLVSQGFLNNSPLHF

D: TRBD1
length: 13
V: TRBV7-2
size: many
J: TRBJ2-1
DNA: TGTGCCAGCAGTTGGACAGGCCCAGGCGAGCAGTTCTTC
CDR3: CASSWTGPGEQFF

D: TRBD2
length: 19
V: TRBV7-9
size: .
J: TRBJ2-1
DNA: TGTGCCAGCAGCCCATCAAAACTAGCGGGGGGTTCATCCTACAATGAGCAGTTCTTC
CDR3: CASSPSKLAGGSSYNEQFF

D: TRBD1
length: 15
V: TRBV18
size: .
J: TRBJ1-1
DNA: TGTGCCAGCTCACTAACCCGGGACAGGGGTTCTGAAGCTTTCTTT
CDR3: CASSLTRDRGSEAFF

D: .
length: 15
V: TRBV12-3/TRBV12-4
size: .
J: TRBJ2-2
DNA: TGTGCCAACAGGCCAGAGGACCTGAACACCGGGGAGCTGTTTTTT
CDR3: CANRPEDLNTGELFF

D: TRBD2
length: 14
V: TRBV7-6
size: few
J: TRBJ2-1
DNA: TGTGCCAGCAGCTTAGCGGGGGGGACGCATGAGCAGTTCTTC
CDR3: CASSLAGGTHEQFF

D: TRBD1
length: 17
V: TRBV4-2
size: many
J: TRBJ1-6
DNA: TGTGCCAGCAGCCAAGATGACAGGGGTTCCTATAATTCACCCCTCCACTTT
CDR3: CASSQDDRGSYNSPLHF

D: .
length: 15
V: TRBV7-4
size: few
J: TRBJ1-4
DNA: TGTGCCAGCAGCCACCCGGGGACAACTAATGAAAAACTGTTTTTT
CDR3: CASSHPGTTNEKLFF

D: TRBD1
length: 13
V: TRBV7-6
size: few
J: TRBJ2-1
DNA: TGTGCCAGCAGCTCGGGACAGGCTCCTAAGTACTTCTTC
CDR3: CASSSGQAPKYFF

D: .
length: 13
V: TRBV10-3
size: .
J: TRBJ2-5
DNA: TGTGCCATCAGAGGGGAGGCAGAAGAGACCCAGTACTTC
CDR3: CAIRGEAEETQYF

D: .
length: 12
V: TRBV7-9
size: few
J: TRBJ2-1
DNA: TGTGCCAGCAGCTTAGGGGTTCTTGAGCAGTTCTTC
CDR3: CASSLGVLEQFF

D: TRBD1
length: 15
V: TRBV7-6
size: many
J: TRBJ2-1
DNA: TGTGCCAGCACCCTGGCGGGACAGGACTACAATGAGCAGTTCTTC
CDR3: CASTLAGQDYNEQFF

D: TRBD1
length: 15
V: TRBV19
size: .
J: TRBJ2-1
DNA: TGTGCCAGTAGCGAGCCGGGACAGGGATTCAATGAGCAGTTCTTC
CDR3: CASSEPGQGFNEQFF

D: .
length: 17
V: TRBV4-2
size: few
J: TRBJ1-5
DNA: TGTGCCAGCAGCCCCGGCCCGGGACCGGCGAGCAATCAGCCCCAGCATTTT
CDR3: CASSPGPGPASNQPQHF

D: TRBD1
length: 15
V: TRBV6-6
size: .
J: TRBJ1-2
DNA: TGTGCCAGCACCGGACAGGGAGGAGGGGACTATGGCTACACCTTC
CDR3: CASTGQGGGDYGYTF

D: .
length: 15
V: TRBV7-9
size: once
J: TRBJ1-5
DNA: TGTGCCAGCAGCTTAAGTAAACGGCCCGGGGAGCCCCAGCATTTT
CDR3: CASSLSKRPGEPQHF

D: .
length: 15
V: TRBV12-3/TRBV12-4
size: few
J: TRBJ1-1
DNA: TGTGCCAGCAGTCCAGATGGAGGGGACAACACTGAAGCTTTCTTT
CDR3: CASSPDGGDNTEAFF

D: TRBD1
length: 14
V: TRBV10-3
size: .
J: TRBJ2-7
DNA: TGTGCCATCAGTGAAGGGACAGCAGGCTACGAGCAGTACTTC
CDR3: CAISEGTAGYEQYF

D: .
length: 16
V: TRBV10-3
size: few
J: TRBJ2-6
DNA: TGTGCCATCCAGGGCAGGGGAGACTCTGGGGCCAACGTCCTGACTTTC
CDR3: CAIQGRGDSGANVLTF

D: .
length: 11
V: TRBV6-6
size: .
J: TRBJ1-2
DNA: TGTGCCAGCCTGGCCCCCTATGGCTACACCTTC
CDR3: CASLAPYGYTF

D: .
length: 14
V: TRBV10-1
size: .
J: TRBJ1-5
DNA: TGCGCCAGCAGGGCCAACAGGGCCCATCAGCCCCAGCATTTT
CDR3: CASRANRAHQPQHF

D: .
length: 15
V: TRBV25-1
size: .
J: TRBJ1-2
DNA: TGTGCCAGCAGACCCGCCAAGGACAGCTTCTATGGCTACACCTTC
CDR3: CASRPAKDSFYGYTF

D: .
length: 16
V: TRBV27
size: few
J: TRBJ1-6
DNA: TGTGCCAGCAGTTGGGGGGGAGGGTCGGCGTTTTCACCCCTCCACTTT
CDR3: CASSWGGGSAFSPLHF

D: .
length: 15
V: TRBV27
size: few
J: TRBJ1-1
DNA: TGTGCCACAAGGACAGTTGGGGGGATCGACACTGAAGCTTTCTTT
CDR3: CATRTVGGIDTEAFF

D: .
length: 13
V: TRBV4-1
size: .
J: TRBJ2-5
DNA: TGCGCCAGCAGCCGCCGTGGGAGAGAGACCCAGTACTTC
CDR3: CASSRRGRETQYF

D: .
length: 14
V: TRBV27
size: .
J: TRBJ2-1
DNA: TGTGCCAGCAGTTTCTCCGGGCTGGGTAATGAGCAGTTCTTC
CDR3: CASSFSGLGNEQFF

D: TRBD2
length: 17
V: TRBV6-1
size: few
J: TRBJ2-4
DNA: TGTGCCAGCAGTAGTACTAGCGGGGCGCTAGCCAAAAACATTCAGTACTTC
CDR3: CASSSTSGALAKNIQYF

D: .
length: 13
V: TRBV7-9
size: .
J: TRBJ1-1
DNA: TGTGCCAGCAGCTTTCGTCCAGCAATGATCGGCTTCTTT
CDR3: CASSFRPAMIGFF

D: .
length: 15
V: TRBV7-6
size: .
J: TRBJ2-6
DNA: TGTGCCAGCAACGATGGGGGCTCTGGGGCCAACGTCCTGACTTTC
CDR3: CASNDGGSGANVLTF

D: .
length: 15
V: TRBV19
size: few
J: TRBJ1-5
DNA: TGTGCCAGTAAGGGCAGGGACTATAGCAATCAGCCCCAGCATTTT
CDR3: CASKGRDYSNQPQHF

D: .
length: 19
V: TRBV4-2
size: .
J: TRBJ2-6
DNA: TGTGCCAGCAGCCAAGATGTCGGGTCCGATCCCTCTGGGGCCAACGTCCTGACTTTC
CDR3: CASSQDVGSDPSGANVLTF

D: TRBD2
length: 11
V: TRBV20-1
size: few
J: TRBJ2-1
DNA: TGCAGTGCTTATGGACTAGCGGGGCCCTGCTTC
CDR3: CSAYGLAGPCF

D: .
length: 15
V: TRBV28
size: few
J: TRBJ1-5
DNA: TGTGCCAGCAGGGCCGGGGCCCGAGGGGATCAGCCCCAGCATTTT
CDR3: CASRAGARGDQPQHF

D: .
length: 14
V: TRBV27
size: many
J: TRBJ2-7
DNA: TGTGCCAGCAGTCTGTCAACCGGGACGGCTGAGCAGTACTTC
CDR3: CASSLSTGTAEQYF

D: TRBD2
length: 16
V: TRBV6-2/TRBV6-3
size: .
J: TRBJ2-3
DNA: TGTGCCACCCAGGAAGGCGGGGGGCTACTCACAGATACGCAGTATTTT
CDR3: CATQEGGGLLTDTQYF

D: .
length: 14
V: TRBV7-6
size: .
J: TRBJ2-1
DNA: TGTGCCAGCAGCTCACGGACGGCCAACAATGAGCAGTTCTTC
CDR3: CASSSRTANNEQFF

D: TRBD1
length: 13
V: TRBV12-3/TRBV12-4
size: .
J: TRBJ1-2
DNA: TGTGCCAGCAGCAGCGACAGGGTGTCGGGCTACACCTTC
CDR3: CASSSDRVSGYTF

D: .
length: 14
V: TRBV6-5
size: .
J: TRBJ1-2
DNA: TGTGCCAGCACCACCGCAGCGTTAGGCTATGGCTACACCTTC
CDR3: CASTTAALGYGYTF

D: TRBD2
length: 15
V: TRBV15
size: .
J: TRBJ2-3
DNA: TGTGCCACCAGCAGAGAGGGACTAGCAACAGATACGCAGTATTTT
CDR3: CATSREGLATDTQYF

D: .
length: 16
V: TRBV6-5
size: .
J: TRBJ2-7
DNA: TGTGCCAGCAGCCCACTTAAGGCCTCGGGACCCTACAAGCAGTACTTC
CDR3: CASSPLKASGPYKQYF